The 7 T cell receptor beta chains reported below all come from one sample, sequenced in a study of CXCR3-negative and CXCR3-positive naive CD8 T cells. The method, 5' RACE with UMI labels, was used to prepare the TRB cDNA libraries. With the 5' RACE reads reprocessed, TCRdb shows one record per CDR3 protein and no DNA. The sample has over 5,500 distinct CDR3 sequences; the top ten hold 1% to 1.4%. Input material: naive CXCR3- CD8+ T cells from blood. As for subset: CD45RO-CCR7+CD27+CD95- naive CD8+ T cells lacking CXCR3 (TNR3-). Receptors originate from a human donor in good health. Some clones in this sample may be carry-over from other donors' samples.

The chain uses TRBV3-1 and TRBJ2-1; the D gene TCRdb calls, TRBD1, cannot be checked with no DNA. Germline V CDR1 and CDR2: LGHDT, YNNKEL (reference sequence). The CDR3 loop spans 17 amino acids. CDR3 loop: CASSQGLDGGFSNEQFF.

The chain has TRBV7-3 and TRBJ2-3; as DNA is missing, the TRBD2 call by TCRdb cannot be tested. CDR1 and CDR2 (germline): SGHTA, FQGTGA. The CDR3 totals 15 residues. Here the CDR3 reads CASSGLAGSPDTQYF.

The chain recombines TRBV20-1 with TRBJ2-3; absent DNA, TCRdb's TRBD1 call cannot be checked. Germline assignment: CDR1 DFQATT and CDR2 SNEGSKA (reference sequence). This CDR3 has 14 residues. CDR3 sequence: CSARELAGLYTQYF.

This clonotype is medium-sized (0.01 to 0.1%) by frequency. V and J are TRBV7-2 and TRBJ2-1; checking the TCRdb D call of TRBD2 is not possible without DNA. The CDR3 runs 14 residues. Per the germline V gene, CDR1 is SGHTA and CDR2 is FQGNSA. The CDR3 spells CASSEEREINEQFF.

This clonotype counts as medium-sized by frequency. The chain joins TRBV9 to TRBJ2-3; lacking DNA, the TRBD2 call made by TCRdb goes unchecked. Germline V gene sequence: CDR1 SGDLS, CDR2 YYNGEE. The length of the CDR3 is 15 residues. This chain's CDR3 is CASSVRPSLTDTQYF.

This chain uses TRBV29-1 with TRBJ2-1; the TCRdb D gene call, TRBD1, has no DNA to confirm it. CDR3 length: 13 amino acids. Germline CDR1 is SQVTM and CDR2 is ANQGSEA. The CDR3 sequence: CSVRPGPFNEQFF.

In terms of frequency, this clonotype is medium-sized. The chain joins TRBV9 to TRBJ1-1; TCRdb selects TRBD1, and the lack of DNA leaves this call unchecked. This CDR3 comprises 14 residues. Looked up from germline, CDR1 is SGDLS and CDR2 is YYNGEE. CDR3 protein: CASSADSLNTEAFF.